The 15 T cell receptor beta chains listed next were all sequenced from one sample in a study of human T cells and chemical hapten exposure. Each CDR3 protein gets one entry after TCRdb re-called the RACE reads with MiXCR. The table records roughly 100,000 distinct CDR3 sequences, roughly a third of them present only once. Regarding time point: patch test 3, about 24 weeks after DPC sensitization. Treatment reported: therapeutic diphenylcyclopropenone sensitization with weekly scalp DPC. This material consisted of whole blood, taken in connection with sensitization to the hapten diphenylcyclopropenone (DPC). The receptor source for this set is a man aged 40-50 years with alopecia areata. Some clones in this sample may be carry-over from other donors' samples.

This clonotype appeared a few times. The chain employs TRBV29-1 and TRBJ2-7, with D tentatively TRBD2 (6 bases). Trimming pared 3 bases from V and 1 base from J, leaving 10 bases between. The length of the CDR3 is 13 residues. Germline V gives CDR1 SQVTM, CDR2 ANQGSEA. The CDR3 DNA reads as TGCAGCGTTGATTTTAGCGGTTCCTACGAGCAGTACTTC. Encoded protein: CSVDFSGSYEQYF.

This clonotype has just a few counts. V and J are TRBV28 and TRBJ2-5, with D possibly matching TRBD1 (6 bases). Germline V gene data show CDR1 as MDHEN and CDR2 as SYDVKM. Between the trimmed V and J ends, which lost 5 bases and 5 bases, there was a span of 18 bases. This CDR3 is 15 amino acids long. The CDR3 is CASSLTQGFQETQYF. CDR3 in DNA: TGTGCCAGCAGTCTTACACAGGGCTTTCAGGAGACCCAGTACTTC.

V gene TRBV27 combines with J gene TRBJ2-2; 9 bases match TRBD2. Germline assignment: CDR1 MNHEY and CDR2 SMNVEV (reference sequence). This CDR3 contains 16 residues. V lost 5 bases and J lost 6; bases outside the gene matches: 10. CDR3 DNA sequence: TGTGCCAGCAGTCGCTTAGCGGGAGTTAAGTCCGGGGAGCTGTTTTTT. It codes for CASSRLAGVKSGELFF.

The rearrangement links TRBV28 to TRBJ2-6; 7 bases map to TRBD2. Trimming took 4 bases from V and 2 from J; bases not matched to a gene: 5. From germline, CDR1 is MDHEN and CDR2 SYDVKM. This CDR3 is 16 amino acids long. CDR3 DNA sequence: TGTGCCAGCAGTTCCCCTGGGAGGGCTGGGGCCAACGTCCTGACTTTC. Its protein product is CASSSPGRAGANVLTF.

A few counts support this clonotype. The DNA for the CDR3 is TGTGCCAGCAGCCTGACAGGGGGCGGAGAGCCCCAGCATTTT. This codes for CASSLTGGGEPQHF. The chain combines TRBV7-9 with TRBJ1-5; TRBD1 aligns across 10 bases. The V segment lost 5 bases and the J segment 8 bases; nucleotides outside the gene matches: 6. From germline, CDR1 is SEHNR and CDR2 FQNEAQ (reference sequence). This CDR3 has 14 residues.

The J gene is TRBJ1-4, the V gene TRBV29-1, with 9 bases aligning to TRBD1. The CDR3 spans 13 residues. Germline V gene lookup returns CDR1 SQVTM and CDR2 ANQGSEA. Trimming cost V 6 bases and J 3 bases; bases outside gene matches: 2. The CDR3 loop reads CSVGQGPNEKLFF. CDR3 nucleotides: TGCAGCGTCGGACAGGGGCCTAATGAAAAACTGTTTTTT.

V gene TRBV6-1 combines with J gene TRBJ2-5; weak D call: TRBD1 (5 bases). The CDR3 runs to 16 residues. CDR1 and CDR2 (germline): MNHNS, SASEGT. Trimming took off 2 bases at V and 5 bases at J, with 18 bases between the two ends. The chain's CDR3 is CASSESEWAGIETQYF. The CDR3 DNA reads as TGTGCCAGCAGTGAAAGTGAGTGGGCAGGGATCGAGACCCAGTACTTC.

The chain's CDR3 is CASSYGSGTDTQYF. DNA for the CDR3: TGTGCCAGCAGTTATGGAAGCGGCACAGATACGCAGTATTTT. V is TRBV7-6 and J is TRBJ2-3, with D hard to call. V was cut by 6 bases and J by 1 base, with 11 bases left in between. CDR3 length equals 14 residues. The germline V gene encodes CDR1 SGHVS and CDR2 FNYEAQ.

The J gene is TRBJ1-1, the V gene TRBV20-1; no reliable D call. Per the germline V gene, CDR1 is DFQATT and CDR2 is SNEGSKA (reference sequence). Trimming took 6 bases from V and 2 from J, leaving 13 bases between them. The CDR3 consists of 13 residues. The CDR3 DNA reads TGCAGTGCGACTGGTGTACAAAACACTGAAGCTTTCTTT. Encoded protein: CSATGVQNTEAFF.

This chain uses TRBV6-5 with TRBJ1-4, with 7 bases lining up with TRBD1. Germline V CDR1 and CDR2: MNHEY, SVGAGI. The CDR3 is 14 residues long. V was clipped by 4 bases and J by 2 bases; unmatched bases: 1. CDR3 loop: CASSLTGTNEKLFF. In DNA, the CDR3 is TGTGCCAGCAGTTTGACAGGGACTAATGAAAAACTGTTTTTT.

As DNA, the CDR3 is TGTGCCATCAGTGAGCCGGGACTAGCGGGGACAGATACGCAGTATTTT. The encoded protein is CAISEPGLAGTDTQYF. V is TRBV10-3 and J is TRBJ2-3; 13 bases fit TRBD2. V gave up 2 bases and J gave up 3 bases; unmatched junction bases: 2. CDR1 and CDR2 from the germline V gene are ENHRY and SYGVKD. CDR3 length: 16 amino acids.

The chain recombines TRBV27 with TRBJ1-4; D is unresolved. The ends were cut back, 5 bases at V and 4 bases at J, with 8 bases in the middle. Germline CDR1 is MNHEY and CDR2 is SMNVEV (reference sequence). The CDR3 extends over 13 amino acids. CDR3 DNA: TGTGCCAGCAGTGGACGGATTAATGAAAAACTGTTTTTT. This gives the protein CASSGRINEKLFF.

The chain joins TRBV6-6 to TRBJ1-4; D call uncertain. The V end lost 6 bases, the J end lost 5 bases, and 1 base lay between the germline ends. Germline V gene data show CDR1 as MNHNY and CDR2 as SVGAGI (reference sequence). The CDR3 runs to 10 residues. The CDR3 DNA follows: TGTGCCAGCAGAAATGAAAAACTGTTTTTT. Protein sequence: CASRNEKLFF.

The chain recombines TRBV28 with TRBJ2-3; D is possibly TRBD1 (5 bases). The CDR3 extends over 15 amino acids. V lost 5 bases and J lost 0, with 12 bases in between. Looked up from germline, CDR1 is MDHEN and CDR2 is SYDVKM. In DNA form, the CDR3 reads TGTGCCAGCAGTGGCAGGGCTCCAAGCACAGATACGCAGTATTTT. It encodes CASSGRAPSTDTQYF.

This clonotype has a handful of counts. CDR3 DNA sequence: TGCAGTCGGACGGAAAACGAGCAGTACGTC. Its protein product is CSRTENEQYV. The gene calls are TRBV20-1 and TRBJ2-7; D unclear. CDR3 length: 10 residues. The V end lost 8 bases, the J end lost 5 bases, and 10 bases lay between the germline ends. Per germline, CDR1 DFQATT and CDR2 SNEGSKA (reference sequence).